A few counts support the clone carrying this TCR beta chain. The Seattle site enrolled patients during active infection and followed them longitudinally. Per the authors' pipeline: Nucleated cell counts were estimated from reference gene primer amplification. The method was immunoSEQ multiplex PCR; TCRdb's version includes in-frame clones alone and lacks a portion of them. The V and J calls and clone size were taken over from that table, and D and trimming were inferred from the DNA. The sample shows about 120,000 clones, about 81% of them seen only once. This sample was taken from a study of blood T cell repertoires in COVID-19. Study-wide context: Whether acute or convalescent, the COVID-19 samples came from the United States, Italy and Spain. In each case, the material was cDNA or gDNA derived from T cells, B-cell-depleted T cells, or PBMCs.

In germline, CDR1 is MNHEY, CDR2 SVGAGI. The CDR3 extends over 15 amino acids. Trimming took 0 bases from V and 10 from J, leaving 13 bases between them. This chain connects TRBV6-5 to TRBJ1-6; perhaps TRBD1 as D (6 bases). Sequenced sample: peripheral blood. The TCR sequence derives from a man aged 25 to 45 with COVID-19, enrolled during active disease. The CDR3 here is CASSYSAQGQSPLHF. The CDR3 DNA reads TGTGCCAGCAGTTACTCGGCCCAGGGACAATCACCCCTCCACTTT.